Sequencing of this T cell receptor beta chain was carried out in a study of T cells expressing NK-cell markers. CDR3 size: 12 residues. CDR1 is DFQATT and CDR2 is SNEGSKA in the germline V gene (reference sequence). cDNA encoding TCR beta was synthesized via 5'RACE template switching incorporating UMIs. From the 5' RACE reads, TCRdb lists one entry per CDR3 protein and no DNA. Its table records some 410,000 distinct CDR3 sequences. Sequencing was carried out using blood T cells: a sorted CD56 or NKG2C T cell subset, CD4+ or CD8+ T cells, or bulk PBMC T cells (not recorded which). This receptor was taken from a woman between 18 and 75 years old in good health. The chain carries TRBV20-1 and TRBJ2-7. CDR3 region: CSARARLESFYF.